A single sample is the source of the 5 T cell receptor beta chains below, sequenced in a study of blood T cell repertoires in COVID-19. The table came from immunoSEQ multiplex PCR; TCRdb's copy has only in-frame clones and leaves some out. The sample carries about 180,000 clones, approximately 86% recorded once. The sequencing sample was made of PBMCs or T cells enriched from blood (not recorded which). These receptors were collected from a man in his 60s who had recovered from COVID-19.

This sequence joins TRBV20-1 and TRBJ1-1, with D possibly being TRBD1 (5 bases). V lost 3 bases and J lost 7, with 9 bases in between. The germline CDR1 and CDR2 sequences are DFQATT and SNEGSKA (reference sequence). This CDR3 comprises 11 residues. CDR3 in amino acids: CSAREDSEAFF. The CDR3 nucleotides are TGCAGTGCTAGGGAAGACAGTGAAGCTTTCTTT.

The chain is built from TRBV2 and TRBJ1-6, with 8 positions matching TRBD1. Trimming at V came to 6 bases and at J to 7 bases, leaving 5 bases not matched to a gene. CDR1 is SNHLY and CDR2 is FYNNEI in the germline V gene. The CDR3 loop spans 14 amino acids. CDR3 amino acids: CASRTGGGNSPLHF. The CDR3 DNA follows: TGTGCCAGCAGAACAGGGGGAGGGAATTCACCCCTCCACTTT.

The gene calls are TRBV5-1 and TRBJ2-2, with 10 bases fitting TRBD1. Germline trimming cut 4 bases from V and 7 bases from J; bases unmatched to any gene: 7. This CDR3 has 15 residues. Germline values: CDR1 SGHRS, CDR2 YFSETQ. The CDR3 spells CASSPTGGMNGELFF. CDR3 nucleotides: TGCGCCAGCAGCCCGACAGGGGGCATGAACGGGGAGCTGTTTTTT.

The genes are TRBV2 and TRBJ1-5; D is ambiguous. CDR1 and CDR2 from the germline V gene are SNHLY and FYNNEI. V lost 4 bases and J lost 9, with 13 bases in between. CDR3 length equals 13 residues. In DNA form, the CDR3 reads TGTGCCAGCAGTGGCCTCCGCGGTTTGCCCCAGCATTTT. As protein: CASSGLRGLPQHF.

The chain is built from TRBV7-6 and TRBJ2-7; TRBD2 matches 11 bases. V trimming: 4 bases; J trimming: 1 base; junction bases outside the gene matches: 6. The CDR3 totals 16 residues. CDR1 and CDR2 from the germline V gene are SGHVS and FNYEAQ. The CDR3 spells CASSSTSGGRSYEQYF. The CDR3 nucleotides are TGTGCCAGCAGCTCTACTAGCGGGGGCCGTTCCTACGAGCAGTACTTC.